The rows below give T cell receptor beta chains drawn from one sample of a study of T cell repertoires in cytomegalovirus infection. TCRdb ran MiXCR on the reads and lists one entry per CDR3 protein. The sample consists of about 890,000 distinct CDR3 sequences, about a third of them appearing once. The antigens these receptors bind are not known. Source: cultured CD8+ T cells from PBMCs, taken from culture after CMV antigen stimulation. The receptors stem from a human donor in good health (CMV status not recorded). Some clones in this sample may be carry-over from other donors' samples. Both conserved end residues are part of each CDR3. Fields, in order: V gene, CDR3 protein.

v_gene: TRBV24-1; CDR3aa: CATSLRGEAFF
v_gene: TRBV6-1; CDR3aa: CASEVFRDMTYEQYF
v_gene: TRBV24-1; CDR3aa: CATSDSLWANEQFF
v_gene: TRBV19; CDR3aa: CASSPWGSLNQPQHF
v_gene: TRBV27; CDR3aa: CASTTGGYNSPLHF
v_gene: TRBV12-5; CDR3aa: CASGAGDPRWNTIYF
v_gene: TRBV20-1; CDR3aa: CSASQEETQYF
v_gene: TRBV10-3; CDR3aa: CAISVSGGQPGELFF
v_gene: TRBV7-6; CDR3aa: CASSLIPESSGNTIYF
v_gene: TRBV20-1; CDR3aa: CSASGTGHYGYTF
v_gene: TRBV19; CDR3aa: CASSMGAGPYGYTF
v_gene: TRBV5-1; CDR3aa: CASRGSEAFF
v_gene: TRBV11-3; CDR3aa: CASSFSATGSYNEQFF
v_gene: TRBV7-8; CDR3aa: CASSSPYIGDRGTEAFF
v_gene: TRBV18; CDR3aa: CASSPLGRGGETQYF
v_gene: TRBV27; CDR3aa: CASGTGVKETQYF
v_gene: TRBV6-6; CDR3aa: CASSYVDLQETQYF
v_gene: TRBV2; CDR3aa: CASASGGYNNEQFF
v_gene: TRBV10-3; CDR3aa: CTISIDRVNEQFF
v_gene: TRBV7-9; CDR3aa: CASSSFQETQYF
v_gene: TRBV7-6; CDR3aa: CASSHALAGAYNEQFF
v_gene: TRBV5-1; CDR3aa: CASSPGEVPVLMETQYF
v_gene: TRBV5-6; CDR3aa: CASQVGRFNTEAFF
v_gene: TRBV14; CDR3aa: CASSQEMGYQETQYF
v_gene: TRBV2; CDR3aa: CASGWPPQATNTEAFF
v_gene: TRBV6-5; CDR3aa: CVSSWSEEEENTGELFF
v_gene: TRBV24-1; CDR3aa: CATSGNREYADTQYF
v_gene: TRBV7-9; CDR3aa: CASRPRVVAGNTIYF
v_gene: TRBV6-8; CDR3aa: CASSTSTGGDSNSPLHF
v_gene: TRBV27; CDR3aa: CASSKTLYYGYTF
v_gene: TRBV11-2; CDR3aa: CASSLGGAPGSGANVLTF
v_gene: TRBV6-1; CDR3aa: CASSEGRVSTEAFF
v_gene: TRBV7-6; CDR3aa: CASSSGTGAMYEQFF
v_gene: TRBV7-9; CDR3aa: CASSFTPSGLPREQFF
v_gene: TRBV6-6; CDR3aa: CASSYLTSGGGNIQYF
v_gene: TRBV6-2/TRBV6-3; CDR3aa: CASSHRDFQETQYF
v_gene: TRBV27; CDR3aa: CASGSPGQYNSPLHF
v_gene: TRBV5-4; CDR3aa: CASSLDPGPQETQYF
v_gene: TRBV29-1; CDR3aa: CSVEDYPRDYEPSTDTQYF
v_gene: TRBV6-5; CDR3aa: CASRVLGQNSGNTIYF
v_gene: TRBV6-1; CDR3aa: CASSPFGGSYNSPLHF
v_gene: TRBV6-2/TRBV6-3; CDR3aa: CASRSDREGAGELFF
v_gene: TRBV7-6; CDR3aa: CASSLEGTEETQYF
v_gene: TRBV10-3; CDR3aa: CAIRDGSSYEQYF
v_gene: TRBV15; CDR3aa: CATKGEHIQYF